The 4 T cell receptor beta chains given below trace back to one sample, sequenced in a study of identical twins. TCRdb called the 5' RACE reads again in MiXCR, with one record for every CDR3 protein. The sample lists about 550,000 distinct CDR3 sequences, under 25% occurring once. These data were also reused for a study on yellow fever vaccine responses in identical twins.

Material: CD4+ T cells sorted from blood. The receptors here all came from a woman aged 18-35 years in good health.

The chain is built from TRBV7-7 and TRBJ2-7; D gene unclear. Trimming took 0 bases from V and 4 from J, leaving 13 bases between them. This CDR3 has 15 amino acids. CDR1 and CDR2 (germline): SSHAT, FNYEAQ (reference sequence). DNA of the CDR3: TGTGCCAGCAGCTTAGCGCTGGGCAGAGATTACGAGCAGTACTTC. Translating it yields CASSLALGRDYEQYF.

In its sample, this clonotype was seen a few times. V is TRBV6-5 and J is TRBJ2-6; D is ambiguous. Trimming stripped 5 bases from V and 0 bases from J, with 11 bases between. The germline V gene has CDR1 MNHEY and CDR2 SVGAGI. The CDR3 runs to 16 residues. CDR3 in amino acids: CASSPTPTSGANVLTF. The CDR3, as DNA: TGTGCCAGCAGTCCTACTCCAACCTCTGGGGCCAACGTCCTGACTTTC.

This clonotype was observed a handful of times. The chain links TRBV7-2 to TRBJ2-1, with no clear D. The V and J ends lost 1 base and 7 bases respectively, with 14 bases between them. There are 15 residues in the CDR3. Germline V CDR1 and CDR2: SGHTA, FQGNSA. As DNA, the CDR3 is TGTGCCAGCAGCTTAGGAAGGGTCCTTGGGAATGAGCAGTTCTTC. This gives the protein CASSLGRVLGNEQFF.

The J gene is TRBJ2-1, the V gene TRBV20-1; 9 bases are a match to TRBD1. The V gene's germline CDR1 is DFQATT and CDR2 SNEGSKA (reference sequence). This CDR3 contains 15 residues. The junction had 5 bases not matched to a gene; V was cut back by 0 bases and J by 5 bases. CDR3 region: CSARDAGTGNNEQFF. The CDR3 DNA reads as TGCAGTGCTAGAGACGCGGGGACAGGGAACAATGAGCAGTTCTTC.